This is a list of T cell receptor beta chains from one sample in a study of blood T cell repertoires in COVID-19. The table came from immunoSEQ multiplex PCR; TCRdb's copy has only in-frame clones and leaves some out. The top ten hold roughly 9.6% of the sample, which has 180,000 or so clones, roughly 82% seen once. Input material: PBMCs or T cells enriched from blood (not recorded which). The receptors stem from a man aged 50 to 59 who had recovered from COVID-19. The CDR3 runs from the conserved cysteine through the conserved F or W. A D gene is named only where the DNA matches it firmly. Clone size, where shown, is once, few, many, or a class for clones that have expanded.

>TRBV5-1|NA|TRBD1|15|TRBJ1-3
CASSLAGGGGNTIYF
TGCGCCAGCAGCTTGGCAGGGGGAGGTGGAAACACCATATATTTT
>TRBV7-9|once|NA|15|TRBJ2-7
CASSLTGQGSYEQYF
TGTGCCAGCAGCTTAACCGGCCAGGGGTCCTACGAGCAGTACTTC
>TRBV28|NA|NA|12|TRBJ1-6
CASTEGNSPLHF
TGTGCCAGCACTGAGGGCAACTCACCCCTCCACTTT
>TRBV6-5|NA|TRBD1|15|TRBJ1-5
CATLPPRQGGQPQHF
TGTGCCACCCTTCCCCCGAGGCAGGGGGGTCAGCCCCAGCATTTT
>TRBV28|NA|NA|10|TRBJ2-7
CASREGGQYF
TGTGCCAGCAGGGAGGGTGGGCAGTACTTC
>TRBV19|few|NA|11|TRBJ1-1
CASSNMREAFF
TGTGCCAGTAGTAACATGAGGGAAGCTTTCTTT
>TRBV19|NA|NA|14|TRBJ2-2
CASRGRANTGELFF
TGTGCCAGTAGGGGCAGGGCCAACACCGGGGAGCTGTTTTTT
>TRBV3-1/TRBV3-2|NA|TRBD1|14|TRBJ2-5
CASSQRGQGETQYF
TGTGCCAGCAGCCAAAGGGGGCAGGGAGAGACCCAGTACTTC
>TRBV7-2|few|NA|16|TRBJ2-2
CASSLEGTLNTGELFF
TGTGCCAGCAGCTTAGAAGGGACACTAAACACCGGGGAGCTGTTTTTT
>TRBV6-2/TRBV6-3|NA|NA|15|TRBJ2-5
CASSHPGLLSETQYF
TGTGCCAGCAGCCACCCGGGACTCTTGTCAGAGACCCAGTACTTC
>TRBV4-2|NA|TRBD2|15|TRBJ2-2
CASSPGEGGTGELFF
TGTGCCAGCAGCCCCGGGGAGGGAGGCACCGGGGAGCTGTTTTTT
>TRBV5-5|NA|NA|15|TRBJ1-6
CASSLLAEDNSPLHF
TGTGCCAGCAGCTTGCTCGCAGAGGATAATTCACCCCTCCACTTT
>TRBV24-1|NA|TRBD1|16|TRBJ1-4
CATSDGRQGPNEKLFF
TGTGCCACCAGTGATGGCAGACAGGGGCCTAATGAAAAACTGTTTTTT
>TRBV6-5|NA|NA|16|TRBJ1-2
CASSYSTPGDAMGYTF
TGTGCCAGCAGTTACTCTACTCCGGGGGACGCGATGGGCTACACCTTC
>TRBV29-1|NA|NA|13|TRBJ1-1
CSVEVAVNTEAFF
TGCAGCGTTGAAGTAGCAGTGAACACTGAAGCTTTCTTT
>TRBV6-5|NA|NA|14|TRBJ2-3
CASSINGGLDTQYF
TGTGCCAGCAGTATTAACGGAGGCTTAGATACGCAGTATTTT
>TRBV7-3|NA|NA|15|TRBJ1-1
CASSLMAGQGTEAFF
TGTGCCAGCAGCTTAATGGCAGGGCAAGGAACTGAAGCTTTCTTT
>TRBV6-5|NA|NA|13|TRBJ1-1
CASSYGPTRGAFF
TGTGCCAGCAGTTACGGGCCAACCCGGGGAGCTTTCTTT
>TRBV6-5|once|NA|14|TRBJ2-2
CASEPNSNTGELFF
TGTGCCAGCGAACCTAACAGCAACACCGGGGAGCTGTTTTTT
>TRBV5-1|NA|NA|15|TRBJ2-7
CASSFDGQGLPEQYF
TGCGCCAGCAGCTTTGACGGACAGGGACTACCCGAGCAGTACTTC
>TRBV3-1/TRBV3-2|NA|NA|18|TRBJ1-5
CASSQANTGLYSNQPQHF
TGTGCCAGCAGCCAAGCGAATACAGGGTTGTATAGCAATCAGCCCCAGCATTTT
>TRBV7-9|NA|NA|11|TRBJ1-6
CASSRNSPLHF
TGTGCCAGCAGCCGTAATTCACCCCTCCACTTT
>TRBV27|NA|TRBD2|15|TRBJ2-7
CASSSGLAEGYEQYF
TGTGCCAGCAGTTCCGGACTAGCGGAGGGCTACGAGCAGTACTTC
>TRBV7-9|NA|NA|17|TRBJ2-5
CASSPIPGRALQETQYF
TGTGCCAGCAGCCCGATTCCGGGCAGGGCGCTACAAGAGACCCAGTACTTC
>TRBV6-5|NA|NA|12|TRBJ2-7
CASHDNYHEQYF
TGTGCCAGCCACGACAATTACCACGAGCAGTACTTC
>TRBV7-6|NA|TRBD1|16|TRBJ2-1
CASSLAKPTGVNEQFF
TGTGCCAGCAGCTTAGCGAAGCCTACAGGGGTCAATGAGCAGTTCTTC
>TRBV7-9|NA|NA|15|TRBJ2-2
CASSPNSQGTGELFF
TGTGCCAGCAGCCCCAACTCCCAGGGTACCGGGGAGCTGTTTTTT
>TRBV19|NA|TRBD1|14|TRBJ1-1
CASSIRGQGTEAFF
TGTGCCAGTAGTATCAGGGGGCAGGGCACTGAAGCTTTCTTT
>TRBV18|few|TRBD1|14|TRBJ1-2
CASSPPTGVLGYTF
TGTGCCAGCTCACCACCAACAGGGGTTCTTGGCTACACCTTC
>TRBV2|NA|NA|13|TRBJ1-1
CAREAGEGSEAFF
TGTGCCAGAGAGGCGGGGGAAGGCTCTGAAGCTTTCTTT
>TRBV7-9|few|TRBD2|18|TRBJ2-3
CASRPKGGDRQRTDTQYF
TGTGCCAGCAGGCCCAAGGGAGGGGACCGACAGCGCACAGATACGCAGTATTTT
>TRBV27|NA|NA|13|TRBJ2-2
CASSWAGTGELFF
TGTGCCAGCAGTTGGGCAGGGACCGGGGAGCTGTTTTTT
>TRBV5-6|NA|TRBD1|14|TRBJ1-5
CASSQTGSNQPQHF
TGTGCCAGCAGTCAGACAGGGAGCAATCAGCCCCAGCATTTT
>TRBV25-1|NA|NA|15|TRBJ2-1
CASSTPAGSYNEQFF
TGTGCCAGCAGTACCCCCGCGGGAAGCTACAATGAGCAGTTCTTC
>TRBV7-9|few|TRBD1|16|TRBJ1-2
CASSSSRTGGVYGYTF
TGTGCCAGCAGCTCCTCCCGGACAGGGGGCGTCTATGGCTACACCTTC